These 5 T cell receptor beta chains share one sample of origin, sequenced in a study of identical twins. One entry per CDR3 protein results from TCRdb running MiXCR on the 5' RACE reads. Of nearly 200,000 distinct CDR3 sequences in the sample, more than 15% are singletons; the top ten hold 35% to 50%. This sample was also put to use in a study of T cells expressing NK-cell markers.

Source material: CD8+ T cells sorted from blood. The receptors were gathered from a woman aged 18-29 years in good health.

This clonotype was recorded a few times. V and J are TRBV28 and TRBJ2-7, with TRBD1 identical over 9 bases. The junction had 9 bases not matched to a gene; V was cut back by 2 bases and J by 4 bases. The CDR3 runs to 16 residues. CDR1 is MDHEN and CDR2 is SYDVKM in the germline V gene. The CDR3 reads CASSLVLGTGLYEQYF. The CDR3 DNA reads TGTGCCAGCAGTTTAGTCTTAGGGACAGGGTTGTACGAGCAGTACTTC.

This chain uses TRBV6-5 with TRBJ2-1, with D uncertain. Deletions cut 0 bases from V and 8 bases from J, with 11 bases between. CDR1 and CDR2 from the germline V gene are MNHEY and SVGAGI. The CDR3 length is 14 residues. The CDR3 DNA sequence: TGTGCCAGCAGTTACTCGATCGTATCGTATGAGCAGTTCTTC. Its protein product is CASSYSIVSYEQFF.

This clonotype was counted between two and nine times. The chain couples TRBV5-1 to TRBJ1-2; 9 bases map to TRBD1. Germline CDR1 reads SGHRS; CDR2 reads YFSETQ. V was pared by 2 bases and J by 6 bases, with 5 bases of the junction left unmatched. CDR3 length equals 14 residues. CDR3 amino acids: CASSFRTGVNGYTF. The CDR3 DNA is TGCGCCAGCAGCTTCCGGACAGGGGTGAATGGCTACACCTTC.

This clonotype was detected only a few times. The V gene is TRBV6-5, the J gene TRBJ2-3; 10 positions match TRBD1. Trimming took 4 bases from V and 7 from J; bases not matched to a gene: 5. Germline V gene lookup returns CDR1 MNHEY and CDR2 SVGAGI. This CDR3 contains 14 residues. CDR3 residues: CASSSGQGGNTQYF. DNA for the CDR3: TGTGCCAGCAGTTCTGGACAGGGGGGAAATACGCAGTATTTT.

The chain employs TRBV12-5 and TRBJ2-5; D is undetermined. V dropped 7 bases and J dropped 4 bases, with 7 bases sitting between them. CDR3 length equals 11 residues. Germline V gene lookup returns CDR1 LGHNT and CDR2 FRNRAP. In nucleotides, the CDR3 is TGTGCTAGTGTGTACGGAGAGACCCAGTACTTC. Translating gives CASVYGETQYF.